Listed here is a single TCR beta chain. No cognate antigen has been identified for it. Per-base quality was not reported, and no clone a single base away is much larger than it. The time point label of this sample denotes: newly diagnosed GD, antithyroid drugs for less than 3 months. For both TCR sequencing and RNA sequencing, RNA was extracted from PBMCs in TRIzol. Graves' disease was diagnosed according to American Thyroid Association guidelines. Patients were recruited from an endocrinology department in Xi'an, China. Each patient gave around 9 milliliters of peripheral blood, collected in an EDTA anticoagulant tube. Ficoll Paque Plus density gradient separation was used to isolate PBMCs, and no further T cell sorting was performed. An Agilent 2100 Bioanalyzer and agarose gel were used to assess RNA quality, and a NanoDrop 2000 was used to measure RNA concentration. Library preparation employed multiplex PCR. The listed sequencing device is Illumina HiSeq 4000. iRepertoire HTBI primers and Arm-PCR amplification of CDR3 regions were used to construct TCR beta libraries. Gel purification was performed on PCR products prior to sequencing. Per the source publication's procedure: A total of some 60 TRBV and about 13 TRBJ segments were identified across samples and were used for gene usage analysis of CDR3 amino acid clonotypes. COPE and FqMerger were used to merge filtered high-quality paired reads into contigs. BLAST was used to align contigs to IMGT TRBV, TRBD and TRBJ reference genes, and CDR3 was defined according to IMGT. Clonotypes above 0.1% frequency were classified as highly expanded clones. Shannon entropy served as the measure of repertoire diversity, while the Gini coefficient captured V-J evenness. Public clonotypes were defined as clonotypes shared by more than one individual. TCRdb reprocessing: public reads trimmed at Q25 with fastp, clones called with MiXCR, in-frame beta chains kept. Every CDR3 protein is listed once, alongside the most common genes and DNA of its rows. None of the V and J calls come from the authors' own analysis; TCRdb made them. Across this sample there are roughly 420,000 distinct CDR3 sequences, with roughly a sixth seen only once. The top ten hold about 24% of the sample.

The CDR3 holds 14 amino acids from the cysteine to the phenylalanine. Solely the CDR3 DNA is kept, with 42 bases framed from the first base. The germline V gene sets CDR1 to SNHLY and CDR2 to FYNNEI. Trimming takes 3 bases from V and 5 bases from J, and the germline ends sit 10 bases apart. The data were obtained in a study of regulatory T cells in long-lasting Graves disease listed by TCRdb under 2021. At the level of the whole study: Antithyroid drugs had been taken for less than 3 months by newly diagnosed Graves' disease patients. Patients with persistent Graves' disease were compared with patients with newly diagnosed Graves' disease using TCR sequencing and RNA sequencing of peripheral blood. The study took place in China and was registered as a clinical trial. A total of some 35 samples underwent TCR sequencing, from roughly 13 patients with persistent Graves' disease and around 20 patients with newly diagnosed Graves' disease.

Study-wide findings and limitations: Because the primary lesion, thyroid tissue, could not be accessed, the study looked at peripheral blood alone. Compared with newly diagnosed patients, patients with persistent Graves' disease had lower TCR Shannon entropy and fewer highly expanded clones, which suggests clonal expansion. Preferential use of TRBV28, TRBJ1-2 and TRBJ2-5 was observed in persistent disease, whereas TRBV20-1 and TRBJ2-1 were favored in newly diagnosed disease. A larger number of public clonotypes was shared among persistent patients (more than 2,500) than among newly diagnosed patients (approximately 930). The authors noted that the small sample size was a limitation that may lower accuracy. Sequencing and analysis were restricted to the TCR beta chain.

The origin of this receptor is a female donor with Graves disease. Sequenced material: peripheral blood mononuclear cells (PBMCs), taken at new diagnosis, from a patient treated with antithyroid drugs. The sequence is built from TRBV2 and TRBJ1-4, with the D gene uncertain. This receptor carries the CDR3 CASSDLRRNEKLFF. The sequence in DNA is TGTGCCAGCAGTGATTTACGGAGAAATGAAAAACTGTTTTTT.